These 19 T cell receptor beta chains were all obtained from the same sample, sequenced in a study of shared clonotypes between healthy human individuals. Assay used: immunoSEQ multiplex PCR; TCRdb lists only in-frame clones, some missing. The table lists some 1 million clones, about 75% of them singletons. Material: memory CD4+ T cells sorted from blood. The subset was: CD45RA-negative fraction. Receptors were obtained from a man aged 18 to 30 in good health.

This clone has only one observation. The CDR3 here is CASIGTGKRNTEAFF. CDR3 DNA sequence: TGTGCCAGTATAGGGACAGGGAAGAGGAACACTGAAGCTTTCTTT. The chain joins TRBV19 to TRBJ1-1; 9 bases are shared with TRBD1. The CDR3 sequence is 15 residues long. With 7 bases clipped from V and 1 base from J, the junction kept 7 bases outside the gene matches. CDR1 and CDR2 (germline): LNHDA, SQIVND (reference sequence).

The gene calls are TRBV28 and TRBJ1-5; TRBD1 matches at 7 bases. V was pared by 6 bases and J by 0 bases, with 5 bases of the junction left unmatched. The CDR3 spans 15 residues. In germline, CDR1 is MDHEN, CDR2 SYDVKM. Here the CDR3 DNA reads TGTGCCAGCAGCCCGGGACAGCTTAGCAATCAGCCCCAGCATTTT. The encoded protein is CASSPGQLSNQPQHF.

The J gene is TRBJ1-1, the V gene TRBV5-5; D call uncertain. The CDR3 is 13 residues long. Germline V gene sequence: CDR1 SGHKS, CDR2 YYEKEE (reference sequence). V was trimmed by 3 bases and J by 1 base, leaving 7 bases between them. In nucleotides, the CDR3 is TGTGCCAGCAGCTGGGCCCAGAACACTGAAGCTTTCTTT. Amino acid sequence: CASSWAQNTEAFF.

To note about this clone: Other DNA sequences in this sample translate to the same CDR3. The rearrangement links TRBV6-5 to TRBJ2-7, with D tentatively TRBD1 (6 bases). V was pared by 6 bases and J by 3 bases, with 12 bases between. CDR1 MNHEY and CDR2 SVGAGI come from the germline V gene. The CDR3 spans 13 residues. This CDR3 is CASSQTGSYEQYF. In DNA, the CDR3 is TGTGCCAGCAGCCAAACAGGGAGCTACGAGCAGTACTTC.

This clone was found a few times. The V and J genes are TRBV19 and TRBJ2-1; 9 positions agree with TRBD2. The V gene's germline CDR1 is LNHDA and CDR2 SQIVND (reference sequence). V dropped 2 bases and J dropped 8; count of bases not matched to a gene: 7. The CDR3 is 15 amino acids. In nucleotides, the CDR3 is TGTGCCAGTAGTATATCCGGGACTAGCCCCGATGAGCAGTTCTTC. Translating it yields CASSISGTSPDEQFF.

The rearrangement links TRBV19 to TRBJ1-3; D is unclear. Looked up from germline, CDR1 is LNHDA and CDR2 is SQIVND (reference sequence). Trimming cost V 5 bases and J 0 bases, with 5 bases left between them. The CDR3 is 13 amino acids. The CDR3 nucleotides are TGTGCCAGTAGTCTAGGCTCTGGAAACACCATATATTTT. Protein: CASSLGSGNTIYF.

This chain links TRBV21-1 with TRBJ2-2; the table calls TRBD1, which could not be checked here. TRBV21-1 is shown as a pseudogene. CDR3 size: 16 residues. Here the CDR3 reads CASSNGRQGGTGELFF. The CDR3 DNA follows: TGTGCCAGCAGCAACGGCAGACAGGGCGGCACCGGGGAGCTGTTTTTT.

The chain uses TRBV18 and TRBJ2-6; TRBD1 matches 7 bases. CDR1 is KGHSH and CDR2 is LQKENI in the germline V gene. Losses at the gene ends were 3 bases for V and 4 bases for J; bases not matched to a gene: 9. The CDR3 runs 17 residues. The CDR3 bases are TGTGCCAGCTCACCGGAAACAGGGGTGAGGGGGGCCAACGTCCTGACTTTC. Protein sequence: CASSPETGVRGANVLTF.

The chain uses TRBV18 and TRBJ1-2; TRBD1 agrees at 10 bases. The ends lost 6 bases at V and 8 bases at J; junction bases unmatched: 12. CDR1 KGHSH and CDR2 LQKENI come from the germline V gene. This CDR3 contains 15 residues. The CDR3 is CASSPRGQGHGGYTF. CDR3 sequence (DNA): TGTGCCAGCTCCCCCAGGGGACAGGGGCATGGAGGCTACACCTTC.

The J gene is TRBJ2-3, the V gene TRBV5-1, with 9 bases aligning to TRBD1. This CDR3 contains 16 residues. Germline CDR1 reads SGHRS; CDR2 reads YFSETQ. V lost 7 bases and J lost 7; bases outside the gene matches: 16. CDR3 loop: CASQAATGGIKNTQYF. In DNA, the CDR3 is TGCGCCAGCCAAGCAGCGACAGGGGGAATAAAAAATACGCAGTATTTT.

V and J are TRBV6-1 and TRBJ2-5; maybe TRBD1 (5 bases). V was pared by 3 bases and J by 2 bases, with 13 bases between. Germline CDR1 and CDR2: MNHNS and SASEGT. The CDR3 is 15 residues long. The CDR3 reads CASSEHRQIQETQYF. The CDR3 DNA is TGTGCCAGCAGTGAGCATAGACAGATACAAGAGACCCAGTACTTC.

The genes are TRBV10-3 and TRBJ2-1; TRBD2 aligns across 14 bases. Unmatched junction bases numbered 4, after V lost 10 bases and J lost 8 bases. The CDR3 is made up of 13 amino acids. CDR1 and CDR2 (germline): ENHRY, SYGVKD. The CDR3 DNA follows: TGTGCCACGGGACTAGCGGGGGAAGATGAGCAGTTCTTC. Its protein is CATGLAGEDEQFF.

This rearrangement joins TRBV15 to TRBJ2-2; 7 bases agree with TRBD1. V gave up 6 bases and J gave up 6 bases; unmatched junction bases: 7. The germline gives CDR1 LNHNV, CDR2 YYDKDF (reference sequence). The CDR3 extends over 14 amino acids. The CDR3 region is CATRRQGDAGELFF. CDR3 nucleotides: TGTGCCACCAGGAGGCAGGGGGACGCCGGGGAGCTGTTTTTT.

The rearrangement links TRBV7-9 to TRBJ1-6; unclear D gene. The V gene lost 5 bases and the J gene lost 3 bases, with 14 bases spanning the gap. There are 16 residues in the CDR3. Germline-derived CDR1 and CDR2 are SEHNR and FQNEAQ (reference sequence). Here the CDR3 reads CASSPPGANYNSPLHF. DNA of the CDR3: TGTGCCAGCAGCCCCCCCGGCGCAAACTATAATTCACCCCTCCACTTT.

The CDR3 bases are TGTGCCAGCAGTACCCGGGACAGGAATCGCTACACCTTC. It translates to CASSTRDRNRYTF. The chain couples TRBV6-5 to TRBJ1-2; TRBD1 aligns across 8 bases. Germline V gives CDR1 MNHEY, CDR2 SVGAGI. The V segment lost 5 bases and the J segment 9 bases; nucleotides outside the gene matches: 8. The CDR3 has 13 amino acids.

The chain combines TRBV5-1 with TRBJ2-2; possible D gene TRBD1, 6 bases. The germline gives CDR1 SGHRS, CDR2 YFSETQ. The CDR3 totals 15 residues. V lost 4 bases to trimming and J lost 5 bases, with 15 bases between them. The CDR3 reads CASSPKGVSTGELFF. CDR3 DNA sequence: TGCGCCAGCAGCCCAAAGGGGGTTAGTACCGGGGAGCTGTTTTTT.

This clone was picked up one time. The CDR3 DNA follows: TGTGCCAGCAGTGGGTTAGGTGGGGCCACAGATACGCAGTATTTT. It is translated as CASSGLGGATDTQYF. The V call is TRBV9, the J call TRBJ2-3; weak D call: TRBD1 (5 bases). From germline, CDR1 is SGDLS and CDR2 YYNGEE. The CDR3 loop spans 15 amino acids. Trimming left V 5 bases short and J 2 bases short, with 15 bases between. The full variable domain, its missing parts supplied by reference TRBV9 and TRBJ2-3, is DSGVTQTPKHLITATGQRVTLRCSPRSGDLSVYWYQQSLDQGLQFLIQYYNGEERAKGNILERFSAQQFPDLHSELNLSSLELGDSALYFCASSGLGGATDTQYFGPGTRLTVL.

The chain has TRBV2 and TRBJ2-6; a possible D gene is TRBD1 (6 bases). Germline lookup yields CDR1 SNHLY and CDR2 FYNNEI. V shed 7 bases and J shed 1 base, with 8 bases lying between them. The CDR3 totals 14 residues. CDR3 protein: CASTGTSGANVLTF. CDR3 sequence (DNA): TGTGCCAGCACTGGGACATCTGGGGCCAACGTCCTGACTTTC.

This chain uses TRBV9 with TRBJ2-3, with D maybe TRBD2 (6 bases). Germline V CDR1 and CDR2: SGDLS, YYNGEE. There are 13 residues in the CDR3. V was clipped by 4 bases and J by 5 bases, with 11 bases between them. The CDR3 loop is CASSLEGRDTQYF. The CDR3 coding sequence is TGTGCCAGCAGCTTGGAGGGGCGAGATACGCAGTATTTT.